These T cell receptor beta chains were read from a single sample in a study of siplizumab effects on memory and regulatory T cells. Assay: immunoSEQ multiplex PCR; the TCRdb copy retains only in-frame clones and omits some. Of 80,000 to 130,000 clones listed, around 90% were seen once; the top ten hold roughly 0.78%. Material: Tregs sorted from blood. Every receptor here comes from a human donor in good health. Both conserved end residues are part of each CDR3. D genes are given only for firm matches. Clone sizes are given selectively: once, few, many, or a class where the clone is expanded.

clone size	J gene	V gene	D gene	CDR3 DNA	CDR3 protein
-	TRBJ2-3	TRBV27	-	TGTGCCAGTACCAAACGGTGGAGCATTTTAGGGTCAGATACGCAGTATTTT	CASTKRWSILGSDTQYF
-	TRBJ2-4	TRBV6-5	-	TGTGCCAGCAGCCCCCTAAAACTCGCCAAAAACATTCAGTACTTC	CASSPLKLAKNIQYF
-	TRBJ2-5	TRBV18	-	TGTGCCAGCTCAGGGGAGGAAGAGACCCAGTACTTC	CASSGEEETQYF
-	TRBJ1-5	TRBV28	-	TGTGCCAGCAGTTTATCCGGCAGGGGCAATCAGCCCCAGCATTTT	CASSLSGRGNQPQHF
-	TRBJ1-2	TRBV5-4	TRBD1	TGTGCCAGCAGCTTGGAAGGGGGCTCTAACTATGGCTACACCTTC	CASSLEGGSNYGYTF
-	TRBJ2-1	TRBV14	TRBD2	TGTGCCAGCAGCCAAGTACTAGCGGGATGGGATGAGCAGTTCTTC	CASSQVLAGWDEQFF
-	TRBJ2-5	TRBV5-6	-	TGTGCCAGCAGCCGGCGGTGGTCCCAAGAGACCCAGTACTTC	CASSRRWSQETQYF
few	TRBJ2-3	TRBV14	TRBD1	TGTGCCAGCAGCCAAGTAATCCGAGACAGGGTCTATATCAACACAGATACGCAGTATTTT	CASSQVIRDRVYINTDTQYF
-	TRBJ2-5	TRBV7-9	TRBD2	TGTGCCAGCAGCACCGGGAGGACGGGCTCAGAGACCCAGTACTTC	CASSTGRTGSETQYF
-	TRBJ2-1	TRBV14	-	TGTGCCAGCAGCCAACGACAGAGCGATGAGCAGTTCTTC	CASSQRQSDEQFF
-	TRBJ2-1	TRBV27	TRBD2	TGTGCCAGCCGGACTAGCGGGCGGGAATGGAATGAGCAGTTCTTC	CASRTSGREWNEQFF
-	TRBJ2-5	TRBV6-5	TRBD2	TGTGCCAGCAGTTATCCGGGAGGAGGGGAGACCCAGTACTTC	CASSYPGGGETQYF
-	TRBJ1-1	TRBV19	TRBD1	TGTGCCAGTAGTCGTCGGGGACAGGTGATGAACACTGAAGCTTTCTTT	CASSRRGQVMNTEAFF
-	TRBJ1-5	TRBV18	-	TGTGCCAGCTCACCGGACAGCCCCAATCAGCCCCAGCATTTT	CASSPDSPNQPQHF
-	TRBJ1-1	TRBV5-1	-	TGCGCCAGCAGCGGCACCTCGTACAGGGTCGCTTTCTTT	CASSGTSYRVAFF
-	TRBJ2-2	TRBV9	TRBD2	TGTGCCAGCAGCGCGACTAGCGGGAGGACGTGGACCGGGGAGCTGTTTTTT	CASSATSGRTWTGELFF
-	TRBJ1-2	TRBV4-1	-	TGCGCCAGCAGCCAAGATAGGGGCAGGGCATACACCTTC	CASSQDRGRAYTF
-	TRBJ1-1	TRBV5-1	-	TGCGCCAGCAGCTTGCCCCAAGTAGCCGGGGTCGTTGAAGCTTTCTTT	CASSLPQVAGVVEAFF
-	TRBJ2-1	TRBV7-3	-	TGTGCCAGCAGCCCGCACGCTCGGGGCAATGAGCAGTTCTTC	CASSPHARGNEQFF
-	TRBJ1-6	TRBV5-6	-	TGTGCCAGCAGTGGGGCGGGGAATTCACCCCTCCACTTT	CASSGAGNSPLHF
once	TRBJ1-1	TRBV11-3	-	TGTGCCAGCAGCCTCATGAACTTCGGGTACACTGAAGCTTTCTTT	CASSLMNFGYTEAFF
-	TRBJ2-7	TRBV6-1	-	TGTGCCAGCAGTGAATTCGGGGCTATCGAGCCTCAGTACTTC	CASSEFGAIEPQYF
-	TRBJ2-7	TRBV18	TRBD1	TGTGCCAGCTCACTCGACAGGGGTGGAGAGCAGTACTTC	CASSLDRGGEQYF
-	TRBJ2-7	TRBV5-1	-	TGCGCCAGCAGCTTAACGGCGGACCTCTCCTACGAGCAGTACTTC	CASSLTADLSYEQYF
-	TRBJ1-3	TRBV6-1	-	TGTGCCAGCAGTGAAGCGCTTCCAGCCTCGGGAAACACCATATATTTT	CASSEALPASGNTIYF
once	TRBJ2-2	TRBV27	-	TGTGCCAGCAGTTTACTGGGGGCGAACACCGGGGAGCTGTTTTTT	CASSLLGANTGELFF
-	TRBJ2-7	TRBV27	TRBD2	TGTGCCAGCAGTTGGTTAAGGACTCCTAGCGGGAGGACTAGGGAAGGCTACGAGCAGTACTTC	CASSWLRTPSGRTREGYEQYF
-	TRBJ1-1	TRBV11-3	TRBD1	TGTGCCAGCAGCTTTGGGACAGCCAACACTGAAGCTTTCTTT	CASSFGTANTEAFF
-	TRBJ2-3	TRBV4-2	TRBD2	TGTGCCAGCAGCCAAGAACTAGCGGGAGGGCCTAGAGATACGCAGTATTTT	CASSQELAGGPRDTQYF
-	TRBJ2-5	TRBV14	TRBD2	TGTGCCAGCAGCCAAGTACTAGCGGGATTGGGAGAGACCCAGTACTTC	CASSQVLAGLGETQYF
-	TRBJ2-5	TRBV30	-	TGTGCCTGGAGTGTAACAGGGACCCAAGAGACCCAGTACTTC	CAWSVTGTQETQYF
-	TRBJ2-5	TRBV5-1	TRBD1	TGCGCCAGCAGCTTACTACAGGGGACAGAGACCCAGTACTTC	CASSLLQGTETQYF
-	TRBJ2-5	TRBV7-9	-	TGTGCCAGCAGCTTAGGGGCCGGTTATAGGGAGACCCAGTACTTC	CASSLGAGYRETQYF
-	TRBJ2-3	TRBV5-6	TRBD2	TGTGCCAGCAGCTTCCTGCTAGCGGGAGTGACAGATACGCAGTATTTT	CASSFLLAGVTDTQYF
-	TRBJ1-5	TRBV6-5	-	TGTGCCAGCACCCCCCAGGGCTCAAGCAATCAGCCCCAGCATTTT	CASTPQGSSNQPQHF
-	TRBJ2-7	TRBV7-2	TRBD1	TGTGCCAGCAGCCTGGGACAGCACTCCTACGAGCAGTACTTC	CASSLGQHSYEQYF
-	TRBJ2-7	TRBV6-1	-	TGTGCCAGCAGTCTCAGCTCCTACGAGCAGTACTTC	CASSLSSYEQYF
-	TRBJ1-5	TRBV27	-	TGTGCCAGCAGTCCCGAGGGACCTAATTATAGCAATCAGCCCCAGCATTTT	CASSPEGPNYSNQPQHF
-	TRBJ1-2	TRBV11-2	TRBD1	TGTGCCAGCAGCTTAAGGTGGGGGACAGGGGCGCCTAACTATGGCTACACCTTC	CASSLRWGTGAPNYGYTF
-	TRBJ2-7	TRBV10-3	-	TGTGCCATGTCGGACGGCTACGAGCAGTACTTC	CAMSDGYEQYF
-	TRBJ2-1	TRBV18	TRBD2	TGTGCCAGCTCACGGTTTGTCGGGCGGGAGACCTACAATGAGCAGTTCTTC	CASSRFVGRETYNEQFF
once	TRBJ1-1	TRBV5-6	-	TGTGCCAGCAGCTTGGCGTGGGCCGCTGGAGCTTTCTTT	CASSLAWAAGAFF
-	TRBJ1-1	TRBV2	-	TGTGCCAGCAGGGGGATTACTGAAGCTTTCTTT	CASRGITEAFF
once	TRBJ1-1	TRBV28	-	TGTGCCAGCATCGAGACCCCCCCAGGGGATGGGACTGAAGCTTTCTTT	CASIETPPGDGTEAFF
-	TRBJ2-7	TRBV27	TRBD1	TGTGCCAGCAGTTTATCTGCCAGGGGGCTCTCCTACGAGCAGTACTTC	CASSLSARGLSYEQYF
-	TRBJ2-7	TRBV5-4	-	TGTGCCAGCAGCAAACAGGGCCCTTACACCTACGAGCAGTACTTC	CASSKQGPYTYEQYF
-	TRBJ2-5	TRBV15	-	TGTGCCACCAGCTTACAGACCGGGACGTTGTACTTC	CATSLQTGTLYF
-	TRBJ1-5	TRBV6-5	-	TGTGCCAGCAGAGAGACAGGTATTCAGCCCCAGCATTTT	CASRETGIQPQHF
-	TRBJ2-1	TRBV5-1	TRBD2	TGCGCCAGCAGCTTGGGAGGGAGGGCCAATCGGTACAATGAGCAGTTCTTC	CASSLGGRANRYNEQFF
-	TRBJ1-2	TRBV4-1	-	TGCGCCAGCAGTCTTACCGGGGTAGTCAACTATGGCTACACCTTC	CASSLTGVVNYGYTF
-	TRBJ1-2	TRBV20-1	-	TGCAGTGCTCCGGTAGACTATGGCTACACCTTC	CSAPVDYGYTF
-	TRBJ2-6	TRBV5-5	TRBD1	TGTGCCAGCAGCTGGACAGGGGGGGCTGGGGCCAACGTCCTGACTTTC	CASSWTGGAGANVLTF
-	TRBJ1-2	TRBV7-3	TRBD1	TGTGCCAGCAGCTTAGGGACAGGGTATGGCTACACCTTC	CASSLGTGYGYTF
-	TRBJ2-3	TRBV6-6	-	TGTGCCAGCAGTTACTACAAAGATACGCAGTATTTT	CASSYYKDTQYF
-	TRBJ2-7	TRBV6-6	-	TGTGCCAGCAGAGGGACCCAGGGCTTCTACGAGCAGTACTTC	CASRGTQGFYEQYF